The clone carrying this TCR beta chain was seen more than once but under ten times. Preparing the TCRbeta library involved the use of unique molecular identifiers. TCRdb fed the PCR reads into MiXCR, producing one record per CDR3 protein. Counted here are about half a million distinct CDR3 sequences, around an eighth occurring once; the ten biggest clones make up less than 6.5%. The data were taken from a study of T-cell reconstitution after alpha-beta-depleted transplantation in children. The CDR3 is 15 residues long. V shed 2 bases and J shed 6 bases, with 17 bases lying between them. Germline CDR1 MNHEY, CDR2 SVGEGT.

This clonotype was obtained from a human donor who donated a stem cell graft to a child with combined immunodeficiency. V is TRBV6-2 or TRBV6-3 and J is TRBJ2-7; a weak D match, TRBD1 (6 bases). This sample comprised PBMCs from the stem cell graft donor, obtained from the stem cell graft. CDR3 residues: CASSYLTGTMGEQYF. CDR3 sequence (DNA): TGTGCCAGCAGTTACCTTACAGGGACCATGGGCGAGCAGTACTTC.